This note documents a single T cell receptor (beta chain) sequence. Its antigen remains unknown. The sample originates from a study of OX40 agonist ivuxolimab in advanced cancers. Study as a whole: Patients assigned to dose escalation were diagnosed with hepatocellular carcinoma, melanoma, renal cell or head and neck cancer. Overall study results and limits: Certain nonresponding patients likewise had low normalized T-cell clonal expansion. The mean number of expanded clones was higher in CD8+ T cells than in CD4+.

Generated by immunoSEQ multiplex PCR, the TCRdb table keeps only in-frame clones and is missing some. The data hold tens of thousands of clones, with 80% to 90% observed a single time. The CDR3 spans 17 residues. Germline assignment: CDR1 SGHAT and CDR2 FQNNGV. J was trimmed by 3 bases and V by 3 bases; bases with no gene match: 8. This chain links TRBV11-2 with TRBJ2-2; 9 positions match TRBD2. The clonotype comes from an adult with an advanced solid tumor such as melanoma, head and neck, liver or kidney cancer. This specimen was CD4+ or CD8+ T cells sorted from blood, taken in a trial of the OX40 agonist ivuxolimab. The CDR3 protein is CASSLNSGSGYTGELFF. In DNA, the CDR3 is TGTGCCAGCAGCTTGAATAGCGGGAGTGGTTACACCGGGGAGCTGTTTTTT.